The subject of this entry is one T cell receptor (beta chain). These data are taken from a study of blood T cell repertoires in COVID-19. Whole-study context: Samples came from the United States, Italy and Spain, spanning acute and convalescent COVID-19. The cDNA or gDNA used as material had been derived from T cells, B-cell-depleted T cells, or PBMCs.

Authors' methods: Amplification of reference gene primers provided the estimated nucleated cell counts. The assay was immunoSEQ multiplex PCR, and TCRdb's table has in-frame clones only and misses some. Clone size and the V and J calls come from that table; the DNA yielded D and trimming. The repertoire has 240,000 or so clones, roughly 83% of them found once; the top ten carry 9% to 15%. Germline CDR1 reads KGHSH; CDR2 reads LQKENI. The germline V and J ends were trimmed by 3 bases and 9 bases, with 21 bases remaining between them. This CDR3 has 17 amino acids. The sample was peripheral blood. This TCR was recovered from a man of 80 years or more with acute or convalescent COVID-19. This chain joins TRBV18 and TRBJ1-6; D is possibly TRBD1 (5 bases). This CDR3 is CASSPHPPGHLGSPLHF. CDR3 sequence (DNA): TGTGCCAGCTCACCCCATCCACCTGGACATCTGGGTTCACCCCTCCACTTT.